A selection of T cell receptor beta chains follows, all from one sample in a study of blood T cell repertoires in COVID-19. Sequencing used immunoSEQ multiplex PCR; TCRdb keeps in-frame clones, though not all of them. Among around 310,000 clones listed, 85% to 90% were seen once. The sample taken for sequencing was peripheral blood. The source is a woman in her thirties or forties with COVID-19, enrolled during active disease. Each CDR3 is given with its conserved first and last residue. The D gene is left open where the match is weak.

length | J | D | V | DNA | CDR3
14 | TRBJ2-1 | - | TRBV30 | TGTGCCTCCTTTAAAGCGCAGGGGCTAGGGGAGCAGTTCTTC | CASFKAQGLGEQFF
15 | TRBJ2-2 | - | TRBV19 | TGTGCCAGTACCCCTCGGGCAGGACTGACCGGGGAGCTGTTTTTT | CASTPRAGLTGELFF
15 | TRBJ2-1 | TRBD2 | TRBV20-1 | TGCAGTGCTAGTCACCTAGCGGGGGTTCCCAATGAGCAGTTCTTC | CSASHLAGVPNEQFF
16 | TRBJ1-4 | - | TRBV5-1 | TGCGCCAGCAGCACGGGACATCCCCGGGCTAATGAAAAACTGTTTTTT | CASSTGHPRANEKLFF
14 | TRBJ2-1 | TRBD1 | TRBV19 | TGTGCCAGTACCCGGGACAGGGGAGGGGATGAGCAGTTCTTC | CASTRDRGGDEQFF
16 | TRBJ2-7 | - | TRBV7-9 | TGTGCCAGCAGCCCAATCCCTCTGCGGGACGCCTACGAGCAGTACTTC | CASSPIPLRDAYEQYF
14 | TRBJ2-1 | TRBD1 | TRBV7-6 | TGTGCCAGCAGCCCCCAAACAGGGGCAACTGAGCAGTTCTTC | CASSPQTGATEQFF
15 | TRBJ1-1 | - | TRBV7-3 | TGTGCCAGCAGCTTAGGGACACCTGAGTACACTGAAGCTTTCTTT | CASSLGTPEYTEAFF
12 | TRBJ2-7 | TRBD2 | TRBV9 | TGTGCCAGCAGCGCCGGGGGGGACGAGCAGTACTTC | CASSAGGDEQYF
11 | TRBJ1-4 | - | TRBV5-6 | TGTGCCAGCAGCTTTCAGGAAAAACTGTTTTTT | CASSFQEKLFF
18 | TRBJ1-6 | - | TRBV7-2 | TGTGCCAGCAGCTTAGGGAGGAGCTACCGACGCTATAATTCACCCCTCCACTTT | CASSLGRSYRRYNSPLHF
16 | TRBJ2-7 | TRBD1 | TRBV29-1 | TGCAGCGTTGATCGGGCGGTCGCAGGGGGCTCCTACGAGCAGTACTTC | CSVDRAVAGGSYEQYF
13 | TRBJ2-7 | - | TRBV21-1 | TGTGCCAGCAGCACCCCGAGGTTTGGAGAGCAGTACTTC | CASSTPRFGEQYF
14 | TRBJ2-1 | - | TRBV18 | TGTGCCAGCTCACCTTCGACAGATAACAATGAGCAGTTCTTC | CASSPSTDNNEQFF
18 | TRBJ2-5 | - | TRBV28 | TGTGCCAGCAGTGGGCGTGGTAGCGAGTCTTCCCCCGAGGAGACCCAGTACTTC | CASSGRGSESSPEETQYF
14 | TRBJ1-4 | TRBD1 | TRBV28 | TGTGCCAGCAGTTTACAGGGGGCCTGGGAAAAACTGTTTTTT | CASSLQGAWEKLFF